Each of the 32 T cell receptor beta chains below was sequenced from the same sample in a study of T cell repertoires in cytomegalovirus infection. TCRdb processed the reads anew with MiXCR; each CDR3 protein has one entry. The profile covers 300,000 to 450,000 distinct CDR3 sequences, with approximately 18% appearing a single time and around 10% taken by the ten largest. Material: PBMCs. These receptors originate from a human donor in good health (CMV status not recorded). Some clones in this sample may be carry-over from other donors' samples.

The chain combines TRBV5-5 with TRBJ2-3; D gene unclear. Germline values: CDR1 SGHKS, CDR2 YYEKEE (reference sequence). V lost 2 bases, J lost 0 bases, and 7 bases lay in between. This CDR3 is 14 amino acids long. The CDR3 DNA reads TGTGCCAGCAGCTTCGAAGCGAGCACAGATACGCAGTATTTT. Protein product: CASSFEASTDTQYF. The full variable domain, its missing parts supplied by reference TRBV5-5 and TRBJ2-3, is DAGVTQSPTHLIKTRGQQVTLRCSPISGHKSVSWYQQVLGQGPQFIFQYYEKEERGRGNFPDRFSARQFPNYSSELNVNALLLGDSALYLCASSFEASTDTQYFGPGTRLTVL.

This chain uses TRBV27 with TRBJ1-2; D not certain. The CDR3 contains 15 residues. V lost 0 bases, J lost 2 bases, and 10 bases lay in between. The germline CDR1 and CDR2 sequences are MNHEY and SMNVEV (reference sequence). CDR3 region: CASSLSPTSNYGYTF. CDR3 nucleotides: TGTGCCAGCAGTTTATCCCCGACGAGCAACTATGGCTACACCTTC.

This clonotype was seen more than once but under ten times. The chain carries TRBV20-1 and TRBJ1-2; D not resolved. This CDR3 comprises 16 residues. From germline, CDR1 is DFQATT and CDR2 SNEGSKA (reference sequence). V was trimmed by 0 bases and J by 4 bases, leaving 18 bases between them. CDR3 DNA sequence: TGCAGTGCTAGAGATGATACCCCCGGGATCAGCTATGGCTACACCTTC. It encodes CSARDDTPGISYGYTF.

The V gene is TRBV29-1, the J gene TRBJ2-3, with 11 bases that match TRBD2. Germline loops: CDR1 SQVTM, CDR2 ANQGSEA. The CDR3 has 16 amino acids. Trimming at V came to 3 bases and at J to 3 bases, leaving 8 bases not matched to a gene. CDR3 sequence: CSVDAQLAGVTDTQYF. CDR3 in DNA: TGCAGCGTTGACGCGCAACTAGCGGGAGTAACAGATACGCAGTATTTT.

This rearrangement joins TRBV4-1 to TRBJ2-2; D is uncertain. Germline CDR1 MGHRA, CDR2 YSYEKL. This CDR3 comprises 15 residues. Trimming pared 4 bases from V and 1 base from J, leaving 10 bases between. The CDR3 protein is CASSPTDWNTGELFF. The CDR3 bases are TGCGCCAGCAGCCCTACTGACTGGAACACCGGGGAGCTGTTTTTT.

This clonotype has a count of ten or more. The chain is built from TRBV10-2 and TRBJ2-5; 7 nucleotides agree with TRBD2. The V and J ends lost 0 bases and 2 bases, in that order; junction bases with no gene match: 6. CDR1 WSHSY and CDR2 SAAADI come from the germline V gene. The CDR3 loop spans 16 amino acids. CDR3: CASSESLAVTQETQYF. For the CDR3, the DNA is TGCGCCAGCAGTGAGTCTCTAGCGGTTACACAAGAGACCCAGTACTTC.

This clonotype was counted between two and nine times. This chain connects TRBV7-8 to TRBJ2-7; maybe TRBD2 (6 bases). CDR1 is SGHVS, CDR2 FQNEAQ, per germline. Deletions cut 0 bases from V and 3 bases from J, with 12 bases between. CDR3 length: 15 amino acids. The CDR3 here is CASSLALGGDYEQYF. CDR3 sequence (DNA): TGTGCCAGCAGCTTAGCGCTGGGGGGAGACTACGAGCAGTACTTC.

This clonotype was seen repeatedly, ten times or more. This chain uses TRBV12-3 or TRBV12-4 with TRBJ2-5, with a weak D call TRBD2 (7 bases). CDR3 length: 16 amino acids. Trimming shortened V by 5 bases and J by 2 bases, and 18 bases separated the two germline ends. The CDR3 reads CASSPRTGRDQETQYF. CDR3 nucleotide sequence: TGTGCCAGCAGTCCCCGAACAGGGAGGGATCAAGAGACCCAGTACTTC.

The chain has TRBV10-3 and TRBJ1-3; 9 nucleotides align to TRBD1. Germline CDR1 is ENHRY and CDR2 is SYGVKD. This CDR3 comprises 16 residues. V lost 0 bases, J lost 3 bases, and 3 bases stayed unmatched. The CDR3, as DNA: TGTGCCATCAGTGAGTCACAGGGGGCCGGTGGAAACACCATATATTTT. Translating it yields CAISESQGAGGNTIYF.

The J gene is TRBJ2-1, the V gene TRBV9, with 12 nucleotides matching TRBD2. V lost 3 bases and J lost 3; bases outside the gene matches: 7. Germline V gene lookup returns CDR1 SGDLS and CDR2 YYNGEE. The CDR3 sequence is 17 residues long. CDR3 in amino acids: CASSGETSGRLYNEQFF. The CDR3 coding sequence is TGTGCCAGCAGCGGGGAGACTAGCGGGAGACTCTACAATGAGCAGTTCTTC. Looking up the rest from reference TRBV9 and TRBJ2-1 gives the full variable domain: DSGVTQTPKHLITATGQRVTLRCSPRSGDLSVYWYQQSLDQGLQFLIQYYNGEERAKGNILERFSAQQFPDLHSELNLSSLELGDSALYFCASSGETSGRLYNEQFFGPGTRLTVL.

The CDR3 DNA sequence: TGCAGCGTTGGGGGACTAGTAGGCAATGAGCAGTTCTTC. Translating gives CSVGGLVGNEQFF. V and J are TRBV29-1 and TRBJ2-1; 8 nucleotides agree with TRBD2. The germline gives CDR1 SQVTM, CDR2 ANQGSEA. The CDR3 consists of 13 residues. V was clipped by 4 bases and J by 6 bases; unmatched bases: 5.

This clonotype was seen more than once but under ten times. This rearrangement joins TRBV5-1 to TRBJ1-5; 8 nucleotides align to TRBD1. The junction had 6 bases not matched to a gene; V was cut back by 4 bases and J by 3 bases. Germline CDR1 SGHRS, CDR2 YFSETQ. This CDR3 comprises 15 residues. The CDR3 is CASSADRVINQPQHF. CDR3 sequence (DNA): TGCGCCAGCAGCGCGGACAGGGTGATCAATCAGCCCCAGCATTTT.

The CDR3 here is CAWSLGGPIGWTQYF. The CDR3 DNA sequence: TGTGCCTGGAGCCTAGGTGGACCGATCGGGTGGACCCAGTACTTC. V usage is TRBV30 and J usage is TRBJ2-5; no firm D call. CDR3 length: 15 residues. Trimming left V 3 bases short and J 7 bases short, with 21 bases between. CDR1 and CDR2 (germline): GTSNPN, SVGIG (reference sequence).

The CDR3 DNA is TGCAGCGTTGAGGGACGGCTCTCTGGAAACACCATATATTTT. Translating gives CSVEGRLSGNTIYF. J is TRBJ1-3 and V is TRBV29-1, with D perhaps matching TRBD1 (5 bases). The CDR3 has 14 residues. Per the germline V gene, CDR1 is SQVTM and CDR2 is ANQGSEA. Trimming took 3 bases from V and 0 from J, leaving 9 bases between them. Looking up the rest from reference TRBV29-1 and TRBJ1-3 gives the full variable domain: SAVISQKPSRDICQRGTSLTIQCQVDSQVTMMFWYRQQPGQSLTLIATANQGSEATYESGFVIDKFPISRPNLTFSTLTVSNMSPEDSSIYLCSVEGRLSGNTIYFGEGSWLTVV.

The chain links TRBV7-8 to TRBJ2-3; D not resolved. V lost 2 bases and J 10 bases, leaving 34 bases between the germline ends. Germline V CDR1 and CDR2: SGHVS, FQNEAQ. The CDR3 has 20 residues. The CDR3 spells CASSLYSLGPQAGPLLPQYF. CDR3 nucleotide sequence: TGTGCCAGCAGCTTATATTCCCTAGGCCCCCAAGCCGGCCCCCTCCTCCCGCAGTATTTT.

As regards this clonotype: The junction departs from the called germline gene at one end, perhaps through a read error. This chain uses TRBV6-6 with TRBJ1-1, with D hard to call. The CDR3 has 13 residues. In germline, CDR1 is MNHNY, CDR2 SVGAGI (reference sequence). Here the CDR3 DNA reads TGTGCCAGCAGTTACTCAGGGAACGCTGAAGCTTTCTTT. As protein: CASSYSGNAEAFF.

V and J are TRBV18 and TRBJ2-3; 8 positions match TRBD1. This CDR3 is built from 16 residues. Germline V lookup: CDR1 KGHSH, CDR2 LQKENI. V gave up 5 bases and J gave up 2 bases; unmatched junction bases: 9. This CDR3 reads CASSSTGDTYTDTQYF. The CDR3, as DNA: TGTGCCAGCTCATCGACAGGGGACACCTACACAGATACGCAGTATTTT.

There are a few counts of this clonotype. The chain links TRBV10-2 to TRBJ1-5; D call uncertain. The CDR3 has 13 residues. CDR1 is WSHSY and CDR2 is SAAADI in the germline V gene. V was trimmed by 0 bases and J by 7 bases, leaving 7 bases between them. The CDR3 sequence is CASSESGWQPQHF. The DNA of the CDR3 is TGCGCCAGCAGTGAGTCGGGGTGGCAGCCCCAGCATTTT.

The chain is built from TRBV2 and TRBJ2-1, with TRBD2 matching 7 bases. Germline CDR1 is SNHLY and CDR2 is FYNNEI. Unmatched junction bases numbered 6, after V lost 7 bases and J lost 0 bases. CDR3 size: 15 residues. The CDR3 DNA reads TGTGCCAGCATGGAGACTAGCTTCTCCTACAATGAGCAGTTCTTC. Its translation: CASMETSFSYNEQFF.

V gene TRBV7-8 combines with J gene TRBJ1-2; 9 bases align to TRBD1. CDR3 length: 14 residues. V was clipped by 9 bases and J by 4 bases; unmatched bases: 9. CDR1 SGHVS and CDR2 FQNEAQ come from the germline V gene. The CDR3 reads CASTPDRGAYGYTF. Here the CDR3 DNA reads TGTGCCAGTACCCCCGACAGGGGGGCCTATGGCTACACCTTC.

The chain combines TRBV10-3 with TRBJ2-1, with D possibly being TRBD2 (5 bases). The CDR3 totals 16 residues. CDR1 is ENHRY, CDR2 SYGVKD, per germline. V shed 4 bases and J shed 4 bases, with 17 bases lying between them. The DNA for the CDR3 is TGTGCCATCAGTGCCCGGACTGTCAACCGGTACAATGAGCAGTTCTTC. Translated, it gives CAISARTVNRYNEQFF.

The V call is TRBV9, the J call TRBJ2-3; D is uncertain. The CDR3 contains 12 residues. Germline CDR1 and CDR2: SGDLS and YYNGEE. V lost 4 bases to trimming and J lost 5 bases, with 8 bases between them. The CDR3 region is CASSTNEDTQYF. CDR3 nucleotide sequence: TGTGCCAGCAGCACTAACGAAGATACGCAGTATTTT.

The genes are TRBV20-1 and TRBJ1-5; D remains ambiguous. CDR1 DFQATT and CDR2 SNEGSKA come from the germline V gene (reference sequence). The V end lost 3 bases, the J end lost 3 bases, and 12 bases lay between the germline ends. The CDR3 consists of 14 residues. This CDR3 is CSASYGNLNQPQHF. The DNA of the CDR3 is TGCAGTGCTAGTTACGGCAACCTCAATCAGCCCCAGCATTTT.

The DNA for the CDR3 is TGCAGCGTTTGGTTGGGTTCTCAGGCTGAAGCTTTCTTT. The encoded protein is CSVWLGSQAEAFF. The chain employs TRBV29-1 and TRBJ1-1; unclear D gene. V was trimmed by 5 bases and J by 6 bases, leaving 16 bases between them. CDR1 and CDR2 from the germline V gene are SQVTM and ANQGSEA. The CDR3 covers 13 residues.

This clonotype was counted at least ten times. The rearrangement links TRBV7-9 to TRBJ2-3, with unresolved D. V lost 5 bases, J lost 2 bases, and 5 bases lay in between. CDR3 length: 12 amino acids. Germline V lookup: CDR1 SEHNR, CDR2 FQNEAQ (reference sequence). In nucleotides, the CDR3 is TGTGCCAGCAGCGGCCCCACAGATACGCAGTATTTT. This encodes CASSGPTDTQYF.

The chain links TRBV2 to TRBJ1-2; tentative D call: TRBD1 (6 bases). Deletions cut 4 bases from V and 8 bases from J, with 17 bases between. Germline V gene data show CDR1 as SNHLY and CDR2 as FYNNEI. The CDR3 runs 14 residues. The CDR3 DNA is TGTGCCAGCAGTGGGGGGCAGGGCCCGGAAGGCTACACCTTC. Protein: CASSGGQGPEGYTF.

This clonotype occurred a few times. The chain links TRBV5-4 to TRBJ1-1, with D uncertain. V lost 4 bases and J lost 0, with 16 bases in between. Germline V CDR1 and CDR2: SGHNT, YYREEE (reference sequence). The CDR3 sequence is 16 residues long. The CDR3 DNA reads TGTGCCAGCAGCCCGGATAAAAGGTATTTGAACACTGAAGCTTTCTTT. It encodes CASSPDKRYLNTEAFF.

The genes are TRBV7-8 and TRBJ1-3; D unresolved. The CDR3 contains 15 residues. Germline V gene sequence: CDR1 SGHVS, CDR2 FQNEAQ. V shed 4 bases and J shed 3 bases, with 13 bases lying between them. DNA for the CDR3: TGTGCCAGCAGCTCAACCAGGACTTTTGGAAACACCATATATTTT. Its protein product is CASSSTRTFGNTIYF.

This clonotype has just one count. J is TRBJ1-4 and V is TRBV18; the match to TRBD1 covers 8 bases. Trimming cost V 5 bases and J 4 bases; bases outside gene matches: 6. The CDR3 covers 15 residues. CDR1 and CDR2 (germline): KGHSH, LQKENI. The CDR3 region is CASSYDRGLNEKLFF. The DNA of the CDR3 is TGTGCCAGCTCATACGACAGGGGACTTAATGAAAAACTGTTTTTT.

This clonotype was seen at least ten times. The rearrangement uses TRBV7-2 and TRBJ1-6; D is unresolved. In germline, CDR1 is SGHTA, CDR2 FQGNSA. The CDR3 is made up of 17 amino acids. The V end lost 5 bases, the J end lost 0 bases, and 14 bases lay between the germline ends. The CDR3 sequence is CASSTPGTGSYNSPLHF. CDR3 bases: TGTGCCAGCAGCACTCCGGGCACGGGCTCCTATAATTCACCCCTCCACTTT.

The chain carries TRBV25-1 and TRBJ1-6; D gene ambiguous. This CDR3 has 13 residues. The V gene lost 0 bases and the J gene lost 13 bases, with 10 bases spanning the gap. CDR1 MGHDK and CDR2 SYGVNS come from the germline V gene. The CDR3 region is CASSEYLGVPLHF. For the CDR3, the DNA is TGTGCCAGCAGTGAATATCTCGGGGTTCCCCTCCACTTT.

This clonotype was detected many times. This chain links TRBV7-8 with TRBJ2-1, with D perhaps TRBD2 (6 bases). Trimming took 2 bases from V and 0 from J, leaving 11 bases between them. The germline gives CDR1 SGHVS, CDR2 FQNEAQ. The CDR3 contains 16 residues. The CDR3 region has the DNA TGTGCCAGCAGCTTAAGGATCGGGAGCTCCTACAATGAGCAGTTCTTC. Amino acids: CASSLRIGSSYNEQFF.